These 8 T cell receptor beta chains came from one sample sequenced in a study of spatial heterogeneity in lung cancer. Findings and caveats of the study: Counts of expanded intratumoral alpha and beta TCRs tracked tumor mutation counts.

TCRdb analysed the 5' RACE reads with MiXCR anew, one entry per CDR3 protein. The sample gives around 9,300 distinct CDR3 sequences, around 5.1% of which show up once; roughly 25% is in the top ten. The time point denotes: sample taken at primary tumor resection. No antigen is known for these receptors. This specimen was lung tumor tissue, taken at surgery. The source is a female donor with early-stage non-small cell lung cancer.

This clonotype occurred many times. The V call is TRBV4-2, the J call TRBJ2-1, with 12 bases matching TRBD2. The CDR3 is 19 amino acids. Trimming took 0 bases from V and 3 from J; bases not matched to a gene: 9. Germline V gives CDR1 LGHNA, CDR2 YNFKEQ. For the CDR3, the DNA is TGTGCCAGCAGCCAAGATTTGACTAGCGGGAGTAGTAGCTACAATGAGCAGTTCTTC. Translated, it gives CASSQDLTSGSSSYNEQFF.

By frequency in the sample, this clonotype is medium-sized. The chain combines TRBV12-3 or TRBV12-4 with TRBJ2-4; 8 nucleotides match TRBD2. This CDR3 has 17 residues. The ends lost 7 bases at V and 0 bases at J; junction bases unmatched: 11. The CDR3 is CASTGGTLVQAKNIQYF. CDR3 in DNA: TGTGCCAGCACGGGGGGGACTCTCGTTCAAGCCAAAAACATTCAGTACTTC.

This clonotype was seen at least ten times. The chain joins TRBV3-1 to TRBJ2-7; D possibly corresponds to TRBD1 (5 bases). Germline V gene data show CDR1 as LGHDT and CDR2 as YNNKEL (reference sequence). The V end lost 1 base, the J end lost 2 bases, and 9 bases lay between the germline ends. The CDR3 is made up of 14 amino acids. CDR3 sequence (DNA): TGTGCCAGCAGCCAAGGACAGTTAGCCTACGAGCAGTACTTC. Amino acid sequence: CASSQGQLAYEQYF.

A few counts support this clonotype. For the CDR3, the DNA is TGTGCCAGTAGTCTCCACGAGGGGGCAAACACCGGGGAGCTGTTTTTT. Amino acids: CASSLHEGANTGELFF. The rearrangement joins TRBV19 to TRBJ2-2, with 7 bases matching TRBD1. Germline CDR1 reads LNHDA; CDR2 reads SQIVND (reference sequence). V lost 5 bases, J lost 2 bases, and 8 bases stayed unmatched. There are 16 residues in the CDR3.

This clonotype was observed many times. The chain couples TRBV6-5 to TRBJ2-2, with D uncertain. Germline CDR1 is MNHEY and CDR2 is SVGAGI. The CDR3 contains 13 residues. Trimming removed 7 bases from V and 5 bases from J, with 11 bases in between. The CDR3 sequence is CASTDEKTGELFF. The CDR3 region has the DNA TGTGCCAGCACCGACGAGAAAACCGGGGAGCTGTTTTTT.

This clonotype has at least ten counts. This sequence joins TRBV29-1 and TRBJ2-3; possible D gene TRBD1, 6 bases. V was shortened by 0 bases and J by 0 bases, with 19 bases between the two germline ends. CDR3 length: 18 residues. Germline lookup yields CDR1 SQVTM and CDR2 ANQGSEA. The CDR3 protein is CSVEDWRSGTISTDTQYF. CDR3 DNA sequence: TGCAGCGTTGAAGATTGGAGGTCCGGGACAATCAGCACAGATACGCAGTATTTT.

There are many counts of this clonotype. V usage is TRBV25-1 and J usage is TRBJ2-4; D possibly corresponds to TRBD2 (5 bases). Germline values: CDR1 MGHDK, CDR2 SYGVNS. The CDR3 runs to 19 residues. Trimming took 1 base from V and 0 from J, leaving 19 bases between them. CDR3 nucleotide sequence: TGTGCCAGCAGTGAATTTGGGAGCGCCCGGGGTATAGCCAAAAACATTCAGTACTTC. Translation gives CASSEFGSARGIAKNIQYF.

At least ten counts were recorded for this clonotype. The chain couples TRBV2 to TRBJ1-1; TRBD1 is a possible D gene (5 bases). The CDR3 runs 13 residues. The V end was cut by 11 bases, the J end by 8 bases, with 21 bases between. CDR1 SNHLY and CDR2 FYNNEI come from the germline V gene. For the CDR3, the DNA is TGTGCCGGAAGGGACCGTCCGAACCAGGAAGCTTTCTTT. It translates to CAGRDRPNQEAFF.